This record covers a single T cell receptor beta chain. Its antigen is undetermined. Data came from immunoSEQ multiplex PCR; TCRdb stores just in-frame clones and leaves some out. The sample records 150,000 to 200,000 clones, 87% being singletons. The data stem from a study of T cell responses to AZD1222 COVID-19 vaccine. Study-level findings and limits: Baseline seropositivity occurred in only a handful of AZD1222 recipients. Reports indicate that nearly half of spike-specific TCRs are directed at unmutated variant regions.

V gave up 2 bases and J gave up 4 bases; unmatched junction bases: 2. From germline, CDR1 is SGHAT and CDR2 FQNNGV. The CDR3 has 14 residues. This sequence joins TRBV11-2 and TRBJ2-7; 10 bases agree with TRBD1. This sequence was found in an adult in good health. The specimen was peripheral blood, collected on day 0 of MenACWY control vaccination. This chain's CDR3 is CASSLLGQGYEQYF. In nucleotides, the CDR3 is TGTGCCAGCAGCTTATTGGGACAGGGGTACGAGCAGTACTTC. The complete variable domain, with remaining parts taken from reference TRBV11-2 and TRBJ2-7, reads EAGVAQSPRYKIIEKRQSVAFWCNPISGHATLYWYQQILGQGPKLLIQFQNNGVVDDSQLPKDRFSAERLKGVDSTLKIQPAKLEDSAVYLCASSLLGQGYEQYFGPGTRLTVT.